Below are 18 T cell receptor beta chains sequenced from a single sample in a study of cytomegalovirus exposure and HLA in healthy donors. Primers: 60 Vbeta forward and 13 Jbeta reverse. Sequencing used immunoSEQ multiplex PCR; TCRdb keeps in-frame clones, though not all of them. The sample has 300,000 or so clones; approximately 85% are singletons. Sequenced: PBMCs. The origin of the receptors is a woman in her thirties or forties in good health and CMV-seropositive.

The rearrangement links TRBV18 to TRBJ1-4; D unclear. Germline values: CDR1 KGHSH, CDR2 LQKENI. V shed 3 bases and J shed 10 bases, with 9 bases lying between them. This CDR3 has 12 residues. The CDR3 here is CASSPEGVKLFF. The CDR3 DNA sequence: TGTGCCAGCTCACCGGAGGGTGTAAAACTGTTTTTT.

The V and J genes are TRBV7-2 and TRBJ1-5, with 10 bases that match TRBD1. Germline values: CDR1 SGHTA, CDR2 FQGNSA. This CDR3 comprises 20 residues. After removal of 0 bases from V and 0 bases from J, the junction contained 11 bases not matched to a gene. CDR3 loop: CASSLAHPGQGKFSNQPQHF. The CDR3 DNA sequence: TGTGCCAGCAGCTTAGCGCATCCGGGACAGGGGAAATTTAGCAATCAGCCCCAGCATTTT. Full variable domain (rest looked up from reference TRBV7-2 and TRBJ1-5): GAGVSQSPSNKVTEKGKDVELRCDPISGHTALYWYRQSLGQGLEFLIYFQGNSAPDKSGLPSDRFSAERTGGSVSTLTIQRTQQEDSAVYLCASSLAHPGQGKFSNQPQHFGDGTRLSIL.

The chain couples TRBV21-1 to TRBJ2-3; TRBD2 was called by the table and not checked on the DNA. TRBV21-1 is recorded as a pseudogene. The CDR3 has 14 residues. The CDR3 DNA reads TGTGCCAGAGGACTAGCGGGAGTCTCAGATACGCAGTATTTT. Translated: CARGLAGVSDTQYF.

This chain connects TRBV4-3 to TRBJ2-7, with a weak D call TRBD2 (7 bases). Germline V CDR1 and CDR2: LGHNA, YSLEER. The CDR3 is 15 residues long. Trimming removed 0 bases at V and 5 bases at J, with 14 bases between. DNA for the CDR3: TGCGCCAGCAGCCAAGAACTCGAGGGGGGGCACGAGCAGTACTTC. Translated, it gives CASSQELEGGHEQYF.

This sequence joins TRBV28 and TRBJ2-7, with unresolved D. The V end was cut by 2 bases, the J end by 2 bases, with 10 bases between. The germline V gene encodes CDR1 MDHEN and CDR2 SYDVKM. The CDR3 consists of 14 residues. CDR3 coding DNA: TGTGCCAGCAGTTTAGTTTACAGACCCTACGAGCAGTACTTC. This translates into CASSLVYRPYEQYF.

The rearrangement links TRBV15 to TRBJ2-7, with D possibly matching TRBD1 (6 bases). Germline V CDR1 and CDR2: LNHNV, YYDKDF (reference sequence). The length of the CDR3 is 17 residues. V was trimmed by 0 bases and J by 7 bases, leaving 22 bases between them. CDR3 sequence (DNA): TGTGCCACCAGCAGAGATCTTGCGGACAGCCAGGCCGGGGAGCAGTACTTC. Protein sequence: CATSRDLADSQAGEQYF. Variable domain in full (rest from reference TRBV15 and TRBJ2-7): DAMVIQNPRYQVTQFGKPVTLSCSQTLNHNVMYWYQQKSSQAPKLLFHYYDKDFNNEADTPDNFQSRRPNTSFCFLDIRSPGLGDTAMYLCATSRDLADSQAGEQYFGPGTRLTVT.

The V gene is TRBV5-1, the J gene TRBJ2-1; D possibly corresponds to TRBD1 (5 bases). The V and J ends lost 0 bases and 8 bases respectively, with 9 bases between them. The length of the CDR3 is 13 residues. CDR1 and CDR2 (germline): SGHRS, YFSETQ. This chain's CDR3 is CASSLGVGDEQFF. The CDR3 DNA follows: TGCGCCAGCAGCTTGGGAGTAGGGGATGAGCAGTTCTTC.

This chain connects TRBV9 to TRBJ2-1; D is ambiguous. The germline V gene encodes CDR1 SGDLS and CDR2 YYNGEE. The V and J ends lost 0 bases and 7 bases respectively, with 5 bases between them. The CDR3 is 12 amino acids. The CDR3 reads CASSVDGNEQFF. CDR3 in DNA: TGTGCCAGCAGCGTAGACGGGAATGAGCAGTTCTTC.

The rearrangement uses TRBV10-3 and TRBJ1-3; 9 bases align to TRBD1. Per the germline V gene, CDR1 is ENHRY and CDR2 is SYGVKD. The V gene end was trimmed by 8 bases and the J gene end by 3 bases; junction bases not matched to a gene: 11. The CDR3 has 16 amino acids. CDR3: CAIQKGTGRSGNTIYF. For the CDR3, the DNA is TGTGCCATCCAAAAGGGGACAGGGAGAAGTGGAAACACCATATATTTT.

V gene TRBV5-1 combines with J gene TRBJ2-7, with D tentatively TRBD2 (6 bases). V was pared by 0 bases and J by 4 bases, with 23 bases between. The CDR3 totals 18 residues. Germline V lookup: CDR1 SGHRS, CDR2 YFSETQ. In DNA form, the CDR3 reads TGCGCCAGCAGCTTGGGTCTTGAGGAGGGCCTCTTCCGGTACGAGCAGTACTTC. Its protein product is CASSLGLEEGLFRYEQYF.

Regarding this clone: Other DNA sequences of this sample code for an identical CDR3. The gene calls are TRBV10-3 and TRBJ1-1, with D possibly matching TRBD1 (6 bases). Germline V gene lookup returns CDR1 ENHRY and CDR2 SYGVKD. The CDR3 extends over 13 amino acids. The V end was cut by 5 bases, the J end by 0 bases, with 7 bases between. This CDR3 is CAISTGMNTEAFF. The DNA for the CDR3 is TGTGCCATCAGTACAGGGATGAACACTGAAGCTTTCTTT.

This clone was found a few times. This rearrangement joins TRBV9 to TRBJ2-7; D perhaps matches TRBD1 (5 bases). Per the germline V gene, CDR1 is SGDLS and CDR2 is YYNGEE. This CDR3 has 14 residues. Trimming pared 3 bases from V and 2 bases from J, leaving 12 bases between. The CDR3, as DNA: TGTGCCAGCAGCGCAACAGGTGAACCCTACGAGCAGTACTTC. Encoded protein: CASSATGEPYEQYF.

J is TRBJ1-1 and V is TRBV18; perhaps TRBD1 as D (5 bases). V was cut by 2 bases and J by 5 bases, with 12 bases left in between. This CDR3 has 14 amino acids. CDR1 is KGHSH, CDR2 LQKENI, per germline. The CDR3 nucleotides read TGTGCCAGCTCACCATCTCCGGGGGGAACTGAAGCTTTCTTT. Translation gives CASSPSPGGTEAFF.

The genes are TRBV28 and TRBJ2-7, with 14 positions matching TRBD2. V shed 4 bases and J 12 bases; nucleotides not matched to a gene: 14. Germline V lookup: CDR1 MDHEN, CDR2 SYDVKM. The CDR3 has 16 amino acids. This CDR3 is CASSSRGSGTSGRRYF. As DNA, the CDR3 is TGTGCCAGCAGTTCGAGGGGGTCCGGGACTAGCGGGAGAAGGTACTTC.

This rearrangement joins TRBV28 to TRBJ1-3, with 7 bases identical to TRBD1. Germline V gene lookup returns CDR1 MDHEN and CDR2 SYDVKM. This CDR3 is 15 amino acids long. The V gene end was trimmed by 5 bases and the J gene end by 2 bases; junction bases not matched to a gene: 6. The CDR3 spells CASSPWDRAGNTIYF. In DNA form, the CDR3 reads TGTGCCAGCAGTCCCTGGGACAGAGCTGGAAACACCATATATTTT. Full variable domain (remainder filled in from reference TRBV28 and TRBJ1-3): DVKVTQSSRYLVKRTGEKVFLECVQDMDHENMFWYRQDPGLGLRLIYFSYDVKMKEKGDIPEGYSVSREKKERFSLILESASTNQTSMYLCASSPWDRAGNTIYFGEGSWLTVV.

The rearrangement joins TRBV25-1 to TRBJ2-7; no clear D. V lost 2 bases and J 4 bases, leaving 6 bases between the germline ends. Germline V gene data show CDR1 as MGHDK and CDR2 as SYGVNS. The CDR3 sequence is 12 residues long. Written as DNA, the CDR3 is TGTGCCAGCAGTGAACACGAGTACGAGCAGTACTTC. As protein: CASSEHEYEQYF.

The J gene is TRBJ2-1, the V gene TRBV2; unclear D gene. The germline V and J ends were trimmed by 2 bases and 16 bases, with 15 bases remaining between them. The germline gives CDR1 SNHLY, CDR2 FYNNEI. This CDR3 region has 12 residues. The CDR3 DNA reads TGTGCCAGCAGTGAAACGGCACAGAGAAATTTCTTC. It specifies CASSETAQRNFF. The full variable domain, completed using reference TRBV2 and TRBJ2-1, is EPEVTQTPSHQVTQMGQEVILRCVPISNHLYFYWYRQILGQKVEFLVSFYNNEISEKSEIFDDQFSVERPDGSNFTLKIRSTKLEDSAMYFCASSETAQRNFFGPGTRLTVL.

This chain's CDR3 is CASSPGSGRRNEQFF. The CDR3 coding sequence is TGTGCCAGCAGCCCTGGTAGCGGGAGGCGGAATGAGCAGTTCTTC. This chain connects TRBV7-9 to TRBJ2-1; 10 bases map to TRBD2. Trimming removed 5 bases from V and 7 bases from J; junction bases left unmatched: 8. This CDR3 has 15 residues. The V gene's germline CDR1 is SEHNR and CDR2 FQNEAQ (reference sequence).